This passage covers 27 T cell receptor beta chains from one sample sequenced in a study of T-cell reconstitution after alpha-beta-depleted transplantation in children. Preparation of the TCRbeta library involved a method that used unique molecular identifiers. From the PCR reads, TCRdb called clonotypes with MiXCR, one entry per CDR3 protein. The profile shows about 610,000 distinct CDR3 sequences, roughly a tenth of them singletons. The sample in question was PBMCs from the stem cell graft donor, obtained from the stem cell graft. Every receptor here comes from a human donor who donated a stem cell graft to a child with acute myeloid leukemia.

This chain links TRBV18 with TRBJ2-7, with 7 positions matching TRBD2. Trimming removed 5 bases from V and 6 bases from J; junction bases left unmatched: 10. Germline assignment: CDR1 KGHSH and CDR2 LQKENI. This CDR3 comprises 14 residues. The CDR3 region is CASSLREGASEQYF. The DNA for the CDR3 is TGTGCCAGCTCATTAAGGGAGGGAGCAAGCGAGCAGTACTTC.

This clonotype came up a few times. The chain recombines TRBV21-1 with TRBJ2-7; the DNA was not used to check the table's D call, TRBD1. TRBV21-1 is noted as a pseudogene. The CDR3 totals 14 residues. CDR3 nucleotides: TGTGCCAGCAGCACCCGGGACAGGTCGGACGAGCAGTACTTC. It codes for CASSTRDRSDEQYF.

The chain uses TRBV10-3 and TRBJ2-1; possibly TRBD1 for D (6 bases). V lost 7 bases, J lost 12 bases, and 13 bases lay in between. The CDR3 length is 11 residues. Germline V gene lookup returns CDR1 ENHRY and CDR2 SYGVKD. The CDR3 reads CAIKGVHGQFF. CDR3 in DNA: TGTGCCATCAAGGGGGTACACGGGCAGTTCTTC.

This clonotype was seen more than once but under ten times. The chain couples TRBV4-2 to TRBJ2-7, with 7 bases identical to TRBD2. J lost 0 bases, V lost 4 bases, and 15 bases had no gene match. The CDR3 contains 18 residues. Germline V CDR1 and CDR2: LGHNA, YNFKEQ. The CDR3 bases are TGTGCCAGCAGCCTCACTGGGACCTCAAGCGGGAACTCCTACGAGCAGTACTTC. Amino acids: CASSLTGTSSGNSYEQYF.

This clonotype was observed at least ten times. The chain is built from TRBV30 and TRBJ2-6; 7 nucleotides line up with TRBD2. This CDR3 spans 15 amino acids. CDR1 and CDR2 from the germline V gene are GTSNPN and SVGIG (reference sequence). The J segment lost 2 bases and the V segment lost 4 bases, leaving 5 bases of the junction unmatched. As DNA, the CDR3 is TGTGCCTGGAAGGTCCGGGGGGCTGGGGCCAACGTCCTGACTTTC. It is translated as CAWKVRGAGANVLTF. The full variable domain, completed using reference TRBV30 and TRBJ2-6, is SQTIHQWPATLVQPVGSPLSLECTVEGTSNPNLYWYRQAAGRGLQLLFYSVGIGQISSEVPQNLSASRPQDRQFILSSKKLLLSDSGFYLCAWKVRGAGANVLTFGAGSRLTVL.

This rearrangement joins TRBV29-1 to TRBJ1-1, with 9 nucleotides matching TRBD1. Germline values: CDR1 SQVTM, CDR2 ANQGSEA. This CDR3 comprises 13 residues. The J segment lost 4 bases and the V segment lost 6 bases, leaving 6 bases of the junction unmatched. The DNA for the CDR3 is TGCAGCGTCCAAGGACAGGGGAGCACTGAAGCTTTCTTT. It yields the protein CSVQGQGSTEAFF.

The chain couples TRBV28 to TRBJ1-5; 12 nucleotides match TRBD1. Germline CDR1 and CDR2: MDHEN and SYDVKM. The CDR3 consists of 15 residues. J lost 7 bases, V lost 7 bases, and 8 bases had no gene match. The CDR3 is CASNGDRGREQPQHF. The CDR3 DNA sequence: TGTGCCAGCAATGGGGACAGGGGGCGCGAGCAGCCCCAGCATTTT.

The rearrangement uses TRBV7-8 and TRBJ2-7, with 10 bases matching TRBD2. Germline V gene sequence: CDR1 SGHVS, CDR2 FQNEAQ. The CDR3 has 15 amino acids. V gave up 0 bases and J gave up 4 bases; unmatched junction bases: 3. The CDR3 sequence is CASSLAGTSEYEQYF. The CDR3 DNA reads as TGTGCCAGCAGCTTAGCGGGGACTAGCGAGTACGAGCAGTACTTC.

This clonotype has more than one count but fewer than ten. The junction departs from germline at one end; a sequencing error may be responsible. V and J are TRBV24-1 and TRBJ1-1; D is unresolved. Germline V gives CDR1 KGHDR, CDR2 SFDVKD. The CDR3 consists of 14 residues. The CDR3 coding sequence is TGTGCCACCAGTGGGACCCACCCTCCGGGCCTTCTCCGTTTT. This sequence encodes CATSGTHPPGLLRF.

V is TRBV5-1 and J is TRBJ2-3; 9 bases align to TRBD2. This CDR3 is built from 14 residues. CDR1 and CDR2 from the germline V gene are SGHRS and YFSETQ. J lost 2 bases, V lost 3 bases, and 1 base had no gene match. The CDR3 reads CASSSSGNTDTQYF. The DNA for the CDR3 is TGCGCCAGCAGCTCTAGCGGGAACACAGATACGCAGTATTTT.

This clonotype was observed a handful of times. The rearrangement joins TRBV5-6 to TRBJ1-2; D unresolved. Deletions cut 7 bases from V and 4 bases from J, with 14 bases between. The CDR3 contains 13 residues. Germline V lookup: CDR1 SGHDT, CDR2 YYEEEE. DNA of the CDR3: TGTGCCAGCGGCCCCCGGGTCGGCTATGGCTACACCTTC. It codes for CASGPRVGYGYTF.

This chain uses TRBV27 with TRBJ2-7, with D perhaps matching TRBD1 (7 bases). V shed 6 bases and J shed 3 bases, with 18 bases lying between them. Germline-derived CDR1 and CDR2 are MNHEY and SMNVEV (reference sequence). The CDR3 has 15 residues. Here the CDR3 reads CASSPSAGGIYEQYF. For the CDR3, the DNA is TGTGCCAGCAGCCCGAGCGCAGGGGGGATCTACGAGCAGTACTTC.

This clonotype was detected only a few times. The chain combines TRBV12-3 or TRBV12-4 with TRBJ1-4, with D unclear. With 3 bases removed from V and 10 bases from J, the gap between germline ends came to 9 bases. This CDR3 is 12 amino acids long. DNA of the CDR3: TGTGCCAGCAGTTTCGAGGAAGGAAAACTGTTTTTT. This gives the protein CASSFEEGKLFF.

The chain carries TRBV7-9 and TRBJ1-6, with 8 bases matching TRBD1. The CDR3 runs to 15 residues. Losses at the gene ends were 6 bases for V and 9 bases for J; bases not matched to a gene: 10. Germline CDR1 and CDR2: SEHNR and FQNEAQ (reference sequence). The CDR3 sequence is CASRTQGASGSPLHF. The CDR3 DNA reads as TGTGCCAGCAGGACCCAGGGGGCAAGTGGTTCACCCCTCCACTTT.

This clonotype was counted between two and nine times. The V and J genes are TRBV20-1 and TRBJ1-5; 9 bases are a match to TRBD1. The CDR3 has 14 residues. Germline V gene data show CDR1 as DFQATT and CDR2 as SNEGSKA (reference sequence). Trimming cost V 0 bases and J 7 bases; bases outside gene matches: 4. The CDR3, as DNA: TGCAGTGCTAGAGAGGACAGGGGAGGACAGCCCCAGCATTTT. It yields the protein CSAREDRGGQPQHF.

The rearrangement uses TRBV20-1 and TRBJ2-3, with 8 nucleotides matching TRBD1. The CDR3 extends over 15 amino acids. The V gene's germline CDR1 is DFQATT and CDR2 SNEGSKA (reference sequence). V trimming: 3 bases; J trimming: 0 bases; junction bases outside the gene matches: 5. CDR3 residues: CSASDRGTSTDTQYF. As DNA, the CDR3 is TGCAGTGCTAGCGACAGGGGCACTAGCACAGATACGCAGTATTTT.

This sequence joins TRBV7-2 and TRBJ2-7, with TRBD1 matching 9 bases. The CDR3 loop spans 14 amino acids. The J segment lost 6 bases and the V segment lost 2 bases, leaving 5 bases of the junction unmatched. The germline V gene has CDR1 SGHTA and CDR2 FQGNSA. The CDR3 spells CASSLNRDRVEQYF. CDR3 sequence (DNA): TGTGCCAGCAGCTTAAACAGGGACAGGGTCGAGCAGTACTTC.

This clonotype was recorded at least ten times. This chain connects TRBV4-1 to TRBJ2-1, with D possibly being TRBD2 (6 bases). The CDR3 contains 17 residues. The germline V and J ends were trimmed by 2 bases and 7 bases, with 21 bases remaining between them. Germline loops: CDR1 MGHRA, CDR2 YSYEKL. CDR3 in amino acids: CASSQIAAGLPTNEQFF. DNA for the CDR3: TGCGCCAGCAGCCAAATTGCGGCCGGACTACCCACAAATGAGCAGTTCTTC.

The gene calls are TRBV4-3 and TRBJ2-7; D gene uncertain. Germline V gene sequence: CDR1 LGHNA, CDR2 YSLEER. V lost 6 bases, J lost 0 bases, and 9 bases lay in between. The CDR3 spans 13 residues. CDR3: CASSGRGSYEQYF. In DNA, the CDR3 is TGCGCCAGCAGTGGCCGAGGCTCCTACGAGCAGTACTTC.

This rearrangement joins TRBV18 to TRBJ1-1; D not resolved. V dropped 2 bases and J dropped 1 base, with 8 bases sitting between them. CDR3 length: 14 residues. Germline V CDR1 and CDR2: KGHSH, LQKENI. The CDR3 loop reads CASSPGLKNTEAFF. In nucleotides, the CDR3 is TGTGCCAGCTCACCAGGCCTGAAGAACACTGAAGCTTTCTTT.

This clonotype was seen repeatedly, ten times or more. The chain has TRBV29-1 and TRBJ2-2, with no clear D. The CDR3 runs to 11 residues. The V end lost 7 bases, the J end lost 5 bases, and 8 bases lay between the germline ends. The germline CDR1 and CDR2 sequences are SQVTM and ANQGSEA. The CDR3 coding sequence is TGCAGCGCCGGAATAACCGGGGAGCTGTTTTTT. This translates into CSAGITGELFF.

This clonotype has a count of ten or more. J is TRBJ2-4 and V is TRBV6-5; TRBD1 aligns across 7 bases. The CDR3 has 16 residues. Per the germline V gene, CDR1 is MNHEY and CDR2 is SVGAGI. The junction had 11 bases not matched to a gene; V was cut back by 6 bases and J by 3 bases. The CDR3 nucleotides read TGTGCCAGCAGCTCACAGGGGAGAAGCAGCAAAAACATTCAGTACTTC. Translation: CASSSQGRSSKNIQYF.

The chain couples TRBV15 to TRBJ2-1; 10 bases fit TRBD2. Germline CDR1 reads LNHNV; CDR2 reads YYDKDF (reference sequence). With V trimmed by 3 bases and J by 3 bases, 8 bases remained unmatched. The CDR3 runs to 17 residues. For the CDR3, the DNA is TGTGCCACCAGCAGCCTTGGACTAGCGGATTTCTACAATGAGCAGTTCTTC. The encoded protein is CATSSLGLADFYNEQFF. The entire variable domain, with the rest obtained from reference TRBV15 and TRBJ2-1, is as follows: DAMVIQNPRYQVTQFGKPVTLSCSQTLNHNVMYWYQQKSSQAPKLLFHYYDKDFNNEADTPDNFQSRRPNTSFCFLDIRSPGLGDTAMYLCATSSLGLADFYNEQFFGPGTRLTVL.

The V and J genes are TRBV7-2 and TRBJ2-6; D is perhaps TRBD2 (6 bases). The CDR3 spans 15 residues. V lost 2 bases to trimming and J lost 2 bases, with 7 bases between them. Per the germline V gene, CDR1 is SGHTA and CDR2 is FQGNSA. The CDR3 sequence is CASSLPGAGANVLTF. CDR3 coding DNA: TGTGCCAGCAGCTTACCGGGGGCTGGGGCCAACGTCCTGACTTTC.

The chain employs TRBV13 and TRBJ2-3; no firm D call. This CDR3 spans 16 amino acids. Trimming pared 3 bases from V and 1 base from J, leaving 14 bases between. Per germline, CDR1 PRHDT and CDR2 FYEKMQ (reference sequence). The CDR3 nucleotides read TGTGCCAGCAGCTTGTTTGCAGAACTGGGCACAGATACGCAGTATTTT. Its protein product is CASSLFAELGTDTQYF.

The V and J genes are TRBV7-9 and TRBJ2-1, with D tentatively TRBD2 (6 bases). The CDR3 sequence is 14 residues long. Germline V gives CDR1 SEHNR, CDR2 FQNEAQ (reference sequence). The V gene lost 5 bases and the J gene lost 10 bases, with 18 bases spanning the gap. This CDR3 reads CASSHRDSPREQFF. The CDR3 DNA reads as TGTGCCAGCAGCCATCGGGACTCGCCCCGGGAGCAGTTCTTC.

This clonotype was counted only a few times. The CDR3 protein is CASRTGPSYEQYF. In nucleotides, the CDR3 is TGCGCCAGCAGAACAGGGCCGTCCTACGAGCAGTACTTC. J is TRBJ2-7 and V is TRBV5-1, with D possibly TRBD1 on 6 matching bases. This CDR3 has 13 residues. Germline CDR1 and CDR2: SGHRS and YFSETQ. The V end lost 5 bases, the J end lost 1 base, and 10 bases lay between the germline ends.